A selection of T cell receptor beta chains follows, all from one sample in a study of lung T cells in sarcoidosis with Löfgren's syndrome. MiXCR was run by TCRdb on the reads, yielding one entry per CDR3 protein. The sample lists around 60,000 distinct CDR3 sequences, approximately 22% seen once, with around 2.3% in the top ten. The sample was CD4+ T cells from PBMCs. Source of these receptors: a human donor with sarcoidosis (Löfgren's syndrome or another form), or a control subject (not recorded which). CDR3s include the opening cysteine and the closing phenylalanine or tryptophan. Each record gives: D gene, V gene, CDR3 length, CDR3 protein. A D gene is named only where the DNA matches it firmly.

>.|TRBV12-3/TRBV12-4|13
CASSASTGTEAFF
>.|TRBV6-6|14
CASSYPHETGELFF
>.|TRBV20-1|12
CSAHGTPGVAFF
>.|TRBV29-1|12
CSAESSYNEQFF
>TRBD1|TRBV28|17
CASSSRLGTVDGEKLFF
>.|TRBV6-1|14
CASSLGGAQETQYF
>TRBD2|TRBV20-1|14
CSARLAGGADTQYF
>.|TRBV19|15
CASSIVGLGNQPQHF
>.|TRBV7-2|11
CASSFLGTIYF
>.|TRBV5-4|16
CASSLGGLGYGNTIYF
>.|TRBV18|13
CASSLQGGETQYF
>TRBD1|TRBV20-1|16
CSASSSGDRPRTEAFF
>TRBD1|TRBV19|13
CASGTGLTDTQYF
>.|TRBV6-1|15
CASSARKGLSETQYF
>TRBD1|TRBV6-1|13
CASSFGTGYGYTF
>.|TRBV15|13
CATSRGFQETQYF
>TRBD1|TRBV5-1|13
CASTDRGKTEAFF
>.|TRBV11-2|15
CAGSLDGVRSYGYTF
>.|TRBV7-6|15
CASSSQGPNTGELFF
>.|TRBV24-1|17
CATSDLGNGQTQETQYF
>.|TRBV12-3/TRBV12-4|15
CASSSRPRRDEKLFF
>.|TRBV28|14
CASIIGQGNQPQHF
>.|TRBV18|15
CASSEGLIMNAEAFF
>.|TRBV4-2|24
CASSQASSGQADSIAGPSTDTQYF
>.|TRBV19|15
CASSMGGTINQPQHF
>TRBD1|TRBV6-6|15
CASSYRQGLNSPLHF
>.|TRBV6-1|14
CASSTPSSYNEQFF
>.|TRBV11-2|13
CASSQGLNQPQHF
>.|TRBV7-2|14
CASSPEAGYNEQFF
>.|TRBV28|12
CASSLSAIGYTF
>TRBD1|TRBV20-1|15
CSAKSFDRGYTEAFF
>.|TRBV6-2/TRBV6-3|13
CASRTMVGTEAFF
>.|TRBV27|14
CASSPSGQYNEQFF
>.|TRBV12-3/TRBV12-4|15
CASSLNGPVAGRAFF
>.|TRBV18|13
CASSPVAGNEAFF
>.|TRBV7-2|14
CASSLELFNQPQHF
>TRBD2|TRBV6-1|17
CASRLAGDWENTGELFF
>TRBD1|TRBV7-8|17
CASSLAARTGYGTEALF